What follows are 28 T cell receptor beta chains derived from one specimen sequenced in a study of T cell responses to AZD1222 COVID-19 vaccine. Here immunoSEQ multiplex PCR was the method, and the copy in TCRdb shows in-frame clones only, minus some. This sample yields 180,000 or so clones, of which around 90% are seen a single time; approximately 1.3% belongs to the top ten. The material was peripheral blood, obtained 28 days after the second AZD1222 dose. The origin of the receptors is an adult who received the AZD1222 COVID-19 vaccine.

V and J are TRBV4-1 and TRBJ1-2, with 12 bases that match TRBD1. The V gene's germline CDR1 is MGHRA and CDR2 YSYEKL. V lost 0 bases to trimming and J lost 6 bases; unmatched junction nucleotides: 8. This CDR3 has 17 amino acids. CDR3 residues: CASSQERMGTGGHGYTF. The CDR3 DNA is TGCGCCAGCAGCCAAGAAAGGATGGGGACAGGGGGCCATGGCTACACCTTC.

The chain joins TRBV30 to TRBJ2-1, with D perhaps matching TRBD2 (5 bases). The germline V gene encodes CDR1 GTSNPN and CDR2 SVGIG (reference sequence). The germline V and J ends were trimmed by 5 bases and 10 bases, with 15 bases remaining between them. The CDR3 totals 12 residues. CDR3 bases: TGTGCCTGGGGACTGAAGGGTCGCGAGCAGTTCTTC. It is translated as CAWGLKGREQFF.

This clone was counted between two and nine times. The V gene is TRBV5-6, the J gene TRBJ1-1, with D unclear. The CDR3 has 12 residues. Germline CDR1 and CDR2: SGHDT and YYEEEE. Trimming took 2 bases from V and 1 from J, leaving 3 bases between them. The DNA of the CDR3 is TGTGCCAGCAGCTTCGGGAACACTGAAGCTTTCTTT. It specifies CASSFGNTEAFF.

The chain carries TRBV7-9 and TRBJ2-7; TRBD1 aligns across 9 bases. V dropped 6 bases and J dropped 6; count of bases not matched to a gene: 9. Germline CDR1 reads SEHNR; CDR2 reads FQNEAQ (reference sequence). The length of the CDR3 is 14 residues. The CDR3 reads CASRPPGQGAEQYF. CDR3 nucleotides: TGTGCCAGCAGGCCCCCGGGACAGGGAGCCGAGCAGTACTTC.

The gene calls are TRBV2 and TRBJ2-5, with 15 positions matching TRBD2. The germline gives CDR1 SNHLY, CDR2 FYNNEI. The junction had 7 bases not matched to a gene; V was cut back by 6 bases and J by 5 bases. The CDR3 contains 16 residues. The chain's CDR3 is CASSRTSGRARETQYF. In nucleotides, the CDR3 is TGTGCCAGCAGCAGGACTAGCGGGAGGGCGAGGGAGACCCAGTACTTC.

The chain couples TRBV2 to TRBJ1-1; 7 positions match TRBD1. CDR1 is SNHLY and CDR2 is FYNNEI in the germline V gene. This CDR3 has 14 amino acids. Germline trimming cut 8 bases from V and 0 bases from J; bases unmatched to any gene: 6. The CDR3 DNA follows: TGTGCCAGCGAGACAGGGCATCTGAACACTGAAGCTTTCTTT. Translating it yields CASETGHLNTEAFF.

CDR3 coding DNA: TGCAGCGTCGGGCCCCCGGGACGGGCCCAGTACTTC. Encoded protein: CSVGPPGRAQYF. The chain has TRBV29-1 and TRBJ2-5; TRBD1 or TRBD2 may be the D gene (5 bases each). Germline-derived CDR1 and CDR2 are SQVTM and ANQGSEA. The CDR3 sequence is 12 residues long. The germline V and J ends were trimmed by 6 bases and 9 bases, with 17 bases remaining between them.

The genes are TRBV11-3 and TRBJ2-7; no definite D call. Germline assignment: CDR1 SGHNT and CDR2 YENEEA. V was pared by 6 bases and J by 7 bases, with 10 bases between. This CDR3 is built from 11 residues. In DNA, the CDR3 is TGTGCCAGCAGGGGGAATGGGGAGCAGTACTTC. This codes for CASRGNGEQYF. Based on the CDR3 plus reference TRBV11-3 and TRBJ2-7, the full variable domain is EAGVVQSPRYKIIEKKQPVAFWCNPISGHNTLYWYLQNLGQGPELLIRYENEEAVDDSQLPKDRFSAERLKGVDSTLKIQPAELGDSAVYLCASRGNGEQYFGPGTRLTVT.

This clone occurred once. This chain uses TRBV4-3 with TRBJ1-5, with 7 bases fitting TRBD1. CDR3 length: 18 amino acids. Germline loops: CDR1 LGHNA, CDR2 YSLEER. Trimming cost V 1 base and J 3 bases; bases outside gene matches: 12. This CDR3 is CASSQGPRDSEYNQPQHF. DNA for the CDR3: TGCGCCAGCAGCCAAGGCCCCAGGGACAGTGAATACAATCAGCCCCAGCATTTT.

CDR3: CASPTQGRVGYGYTF. The CDR3 bases are TGTGCCAGCCCTACTCAGGGGAGGGTTGGCTATGGCTACACCTTC. The chain carries TRBV21-1 and TRBJ1-2. TRBV21-1 is termed a pseudogene. CDR3 size: 15 residues.

The gene calls are TRBV19 and TRBJ1-1, with D possibly matching TRBD1 (6 bases). The CDR3 totals 13 residues. V gave up 3 bases and J gave up 5 bases, with 10 bases separating them. Germline V lookup: CDR1 LNHDA, CDR2 SQIVND (reference sequence). In DNA form, the CDR3 reads TGTGCCAGTAGTATGGGGGGGGCTACTGAAGCTTTCTTT. Encoded protein: CASSMGGATEAFF.

The chain links TRBV30 to TRBJ1-5; 7 bases are a match to TRBD1. V dropped 2 bases and J dropped 3; count of bases not matched to a gene: 4. The CDR3 is made up of 14 amino acids. Germline CDR1 and CDR2: GTSNPN and SVGIG (reference sequence). The CDR3 region has the DNA TGTGCCTGGAGTTCAGGGGGGAACAATCAGCCCCAGCATTTT. It translates to CAWSSGGNNQPQHF.

The rearrangement uses TRBV5-1 and TRBJ2-3; 12 bases are shared with TRBD2. The germline V gene encodes CDR1 SGHRS and CDR2 YFSETQ. The CDR3 runs to 17 residues. Germline trimming cut 1 base from V and 1 base from J; bases unmatched to any gene: 4. CDR3 in amino acids: CASSLWTSGDRTDTQYF. The CDR3 DNA sequence: TGCGCCAGCAGCTTGTGGACTAGCGGGGATCGCACAGATACGCAGTATTTT.

The chain is built from TRBV27 and TRBJ2-2; 8 positions agree with TRBD2. The germline V gene encodes CDR1 MNHEY and CDR2 SMNVEV (reference sequence). V trimming: 7 bases; J trimming: 7 bases; junction bases outside the gene matches: 5. The CDR3 sequence is 13 residues long. CDR3 coding DNA: TGTGCCAGCAATATAGCGGGATTCGGGGAGCTGTTTTTT. It yields the protein CASNIAGFGELFF.

The J gene is TRBJ1-6, the V gene TRBV7-2, with D tentatively TRBD1 (6 bases). V lost 2 bases and J 7 bases, leaving 15 bases between the germline ends. This CDR3 contains 16 residues. In germline, CDR1 is SGHTA, CDR2 FQGNSA. The CDR3 DNA is TGTGCCAGCAGCTTAAGAGGGCCAGGGGAAAATTCACCCCTCCACTTT. Amino acid sequence: CASSLRGPGENSPLHF.

This clone was recorded a few times. This chain joins TRBV6-4 and TRBJ1-5; D is unresolved. Looked up from germline, CDR1 is MRHNA and CDR2 is SNTAGT. V shed 5 bases and J shed 3 bases, with 8 bases lying between them. This CDR3 has 13 residues. Here the CDR3 DNA reads TGTGCCAGCAGTCCTGAATTCAATCAGCCCCAGCATTTT. This translates into CASSPEFNQPQHF.

V usage is TRBV9 and J usage is TRBJ2-2; D ambiguous. Germline V CDR1 and CDR2: SGDLS, YYNGEE. V lost 0 bases to trimming and J lost 7 bases, with 10 bases between them. The CDR3 has 14 residues. The CDR3 DNA sequence: TGTGCCAGCAGCGTAGAAAGCCGAGGCGGGGAGCTGTTTTTT. It codes for CASSVESRGGELFF.

This sequence joins TRBV7-9 and TRBJ2-1; no firm D call. Trimming shortened V by 5 bases and J by 10 bases, and 9 bases separated the two germline ends. The V gene's germline CDR1 is SEHNR and CDR2 FQNEAQ (reference sequence). There are 11 residues in the CDR3. CDR3 sequence: CASSILGEQFF. The CDR3 region has the DNA TGTGCCAGCAGCATCCTAGGAGAGCAGTTCTTC. Looking up the rest from reference TRBV7-9 and TRBJ2-1 gives the full variable domain: DTGVSQNPRHKITKRGQNVTFRCDPISEHNRLYWYRQTLGQGPEFLTYFQNEAQLEKSRLLSDRFSAERPKGSFSTLEIQRTEQGDSAMYLCASSILGEQFFGPGTRLTVL.

The chain carries TRBV28 and TRBJ1-5; TRBD1 aligns across 9 bases. CDR3 length: 17 amino acids. Germline V gene lookup returns CDR1 MDHEN and CDR2 SYDVKM. Trimming took 7 bases from V and 0 from J; bases not matched to a gene: 10. The CDR3 region has the DNA TGTGCCAGCACCCGTCCGGGACAGGGATATAGCAATCAGCCCCAGCATTTT. Translated: CASTRPGQGYSNQPQHF.

V and J are TRBV7-2 and TRBJ2-5; no definite D call. The length of the CDR3 is 12 residues. Germline CDR1 SGHTA, CDR2 FQGNSA. V lost 2 bases and J lost 12, with 13 bases in between. The CDR3 region has the DNA TGTGCCAGCAGCTTACGCACCGGGCCCAAGTACTTC. Its protein is CASSLRTGPKYF.

This sequence joins TRBV11-3 and TRBJ2-1; D is ambiguous. This CDR3 is 17 amino acids long. The germline V gene has CDR1 SGHNT and CDR2 YENEEA. V was cut by 6 bases and J by 10 bases, with 28 bases left in between. Here the CDR3 reads CASSFPPAATPMEEQFF. The CDR3 bases are TGTGCCAGCAGTTTCCCCCCAGCCGCGACCCCTATGGAGGAGCAGTTCTTC. The complete variable domain, with remaining parts taken from reference TRBV11-3 and TRBJ2-1, reads EAGVVQSPRYKIIEKKQPVAFWCNPISGHNTLYWYLQNLGQGPELLIRYENEEAVDDSQLPKDRFSAERLKGVDSTLKIQPAELGDSAVYLCASSFPPAATPMEEQFFGPGTRLTVL.

The chain joins TRBV28 to TRBJ1-5, with D unclear. In germline, CDR1 is MDHEN, CDR2 SYDVKM. CDR3 size: 13 residues. V lost 5 bases, J lost 5 bases, and 10 bases lay in between. This chain's CDR3 is CASSQVPDQPQHF. CDR3 nucleotides: TGTGCCAGCAGTCAGGTTCCCGATCAGCCCCAGCATTTT. The variable domain in full, completed from reference TRBV28 and TRBJ1-5, reads DVKVTQSSRYLVKRTGEKVFLECVQDMDHENMFWYRQDPGLGLRLIYFSYDVKMKEKGDIPEGYSVSREKKERFSLILESASTNQTSMYLCASSQVPDQPQHFGDGTRLSIL.

This clone was seen a single time. The chain joins TRBV5-1 to TRBJ1-2; 7 nucleotides agree with TRBD1. The J segment lost 4 bases and the V segment lost 3 bases, leaving 15 bases of the junction unmatched. The CDR3 is 17 residues long. The germline CDR1 and CDR2 sequences are SGHRS and YFSETQ. CDR3 coding DNA: TGCGCCAGCAGCTCCCGGTGGGGAGGGGGCGGTGGCTATGGCTACACCTTC. Translating gives CASSSRWGGGGGYGYTF.

This clone has only a few counts. The sample contains more than one DNA sequence encoding this CDR3. The CDR3 protein is CASSELAGGQETQYF. Written as DNA, the CDR3 is TGTGCCAGCAGTGAACTAGCGGGGGGGCAAGAGACCCAGTACTTC. The V and J genes are TRBV6-1 and TRBJ2-5, with 12 bases aligning to TRBD2. Germline V gives CDR1 MNHNS, CDR2 SASEGT. The CDR3 sequence is 15 residues long. Trimming took 2 bases from V and 2 from J; bases not matched to a gene: 0.

The rearrangement uses TRBV6-6 and TRBJ1-2; 7 bases fit TRBD1. The CDR3 loop spans 12 amino acids. The ends lost 5 bases at V and 3 bases at J; junction bases unmatched: 0. The germline gives CDR1 MNHNY, CDR2 SVGAGI (reference sequence). CDR3 in DNA: TGTGCCAGCAGTACAGGGGACTATGGCTACACCTTC. Amino acid sequence: CASSTGDYGYTF.

This clone was found once. This chain links TRBV20-1 with TRBJ2-7; D not certain. Germline V lookup: CDR1 DFQATT, CDR2 SNEGSKA (reference sequence). Trimming took 6 bases from V and 3 from J, leaving 9 bases between them. The CDR3 is made up of 11 amino acids. The CDR3 reads CSAPIGYEQYF. In DNA form, the CDR3 reads TGCAGTGCCCCGATCGGCTACGAGCAGTACTTC.

This chain joins TRBV25-1 and TRBJ1-1; D is unresolved. The CDR3 spans 13 residues. Germline CDR1 MGHDK, CDR2 SYGVNS. V lost 4 bases and J lost 2, with 8 bases in between. The CDR3 DNA sequence: TGTGCCAGCAGTGCGGGTACCAACACTGAAGCTTTCTTT. Encoded protein: CASSAGTNTEAFF.

The gene calls are TRBV5-1 and TRBJ2-5; TRBD1 matches 8 bases. This CDR3 comprises 15 residues. V was clipped by 4 bases and J by 4 bases; unmatched bases: 9. Germline V gene data show CDR1 as SGHRS and CDR2 as YFSETQ. CDR3 nucleotide sequence: TGCGCCAGCAGCACCAATCAGGGGGCGGGAGAGACCCAGTACTTC. Its translation is CASSTNQGAGETQYF.